The T cell receptor beta chain described here comes from a study of T-cell reconstitution after alpha-beta-depleted transplantation in children. Study findings and constraints: Among T cells one year after transplant, newly produced cells accounted for most counts and diversity. Reportedly, roughly two months post-transplant, alpha-beta T cells arose from several hundred expanded graft clones.

Preparation of the TCRbeta library was carried out with unique molecular identifiers. Each CDR3 protein gets one entry after TCRdb re-called the PCR reads with MiXCR. The sample contains about 870,000 distinct CDR3 sequences, roughly 16% of which appear only once. Worth noting for this clonotype: Antigen: not known.

CDR1 KGHDR and CDR2 SFDVKD come from the germline V gene. The ends lost 4 bases at V and 0 bases at J; junction bases unmatched: 4. This CDR3 has 17 residues. Sequencing was performed on PBMCs, mostly from graft donor cells, taken 360 days after TCRalphabeta/CD19-depleted stem cell transplant. The chain employs TRBV24-1 and TRBJ2-3; 12 nucleotides match TRBD2. The receptor's source is a male patient younger than 18 who had a stem cell transplant for acute lymphoblastic leukemia, so the T cells may come from the graft donor. In DNA, the CDR3 is TGTGCCACCAGTGACCCCGGGACTAGCGGGAGCACAGATACGCAGTATTTT. Translating gives CATSDPGTSGSTDTQYF.